Listed below are T cell receptor beta chains from one sample, sequenced in a study of beta chain features in type 1 diabetes. The assay was immunoSEQ multiplex PCR, and TCRdb's table has in-frame clones only and misses some. The sample yields hundreds of thousands of clones, 25% to 35% seen once. Sequencing input: naive CD4+ T cells from blood. These receptors were taken from a man aged 18 to 29 in good health. CDR3s include the opening cysteine and the closing phenylalanine or tryptophan. Fields, in order: D gene, clone size, J gene, V gene, CDR3 protein, CDR3 DNA. The D gene is left open where the match is weak. Expanded clones get a size class; other rows say once, few or many, or leave the size out.

D gene: -
clone size: -
J gene: TRBJ2-6
V gene: TRBV7-9
CDR3 protein: CASSFGLSWASGANVLTF
CDR3 DNA: TGTGCCAGCAGCTTTGGGTTGTCTTGGGCCTCTGGGGCCAACGTCCTGACTTTC

D gene: TRBD2
clone size: -
J gene: TRBJ2-7
V gene: TRBV9
CDR3 protein: CASSVGTGLAFSEQYF
CDR3 DNA: TGTGCCAGCAGCGTAGGCACGGGACTAGCGTTCTCCGAGCAGTACTTC

D gene: -
clone size: -
J gene: TRBJ2-7
V gene: TRBV27
CDR3 protein: CASSTPYEQYF
CDR3 DNA: TGTGCCAGCAGTACGCCCTACGAGCAGTACTTC

D gene: -
clone size: few
J gene: TRBJ2-1
V gene: TRBV5-1
CDR3 protein: CASSLVEGSYNEQFF
CDR3 DNA: TGCGCCAGCAGCTTGGTGGAGGGCTCCTACAATGAGCAGTTCTTC

D gene: TRBD2
clone size: few
J gene: TRBJ2-1
V gene: TRBV10-3
CDR3 protein: CAIASGRTNEQFF
CDR3 DNA: TGTGCCATCGCTAGCGGGAGGACCAATGAGCAGTTCTTC

D gene: -
clone size: -
J gene: TRBJ1-1
V gene: TRBV7-9
CDR3 protein: CASSLYAENTEAFF
CDR3 DNA: TGTGCCAGCAGCTTATATGCAGAGAACACTGAAGCTTTCTTT

D gene: -
clone size: few
J gene: TRBJ2-6
V gene: TRBV7-2
CDR3 protein: CASSPRTVSGANVLTF
CDR3 DNA: TGTGCCAGCAGCCCGAGGACAGTCTCTGGGGCCAACGTCCTGACTTTC

D gene: -
clone size: -
J gene: TRBJ1-1
V gene: TRBV10-3
CDR3 protein: CAISESRGNTEAFF
CDR3 DNA: TGTGCCATCAGTGAGTCTCGAGGGAACACTGAAGCTTTCTTT

D gene: -
clone size: -
J gene: TRBJ1-2
V gene: TRBV30
CDR3 protein: CAWSRMSMRHSFGYTF
CDR3 DNA: TGTGCCTGGAGTCGTATGTCGATGCGGCACAGTTTTGGCTACACCTTC

D gene: -
clone size: few
J gene: TRBJ1-2
V gene: TRBV9
CDR3 protein: CASSVFSATGEGLSYGYTF
CDR3 DNA: TGTGCCAGCAGCGTATTTTCGGCGACAGGAGAGGGGCTTAGTTATGGCTACACCTTC

D gene: TRBD1
clone size: few
J gene: TRBJ2-3
V gene: TRBV4-2
CDR3 protein: CASSQDTGGPDTQYF
CDR3 DNA: TGTGCCAGCAGCCAAGATACAGGGGGCCCAGATACGCAGTATTTT

D gene: -
clone size: -
J gene: TRBJ1-2
V gene: TRBV14
CDR3 protein: CASSQGGNYGYTF
CDR3 DNA: TGTGCCAGCAGCCAGGGAGGGAACTATGGCTACACCTTC

D gene: TRBD1
clone size: -
J gene: TRBJ2-2
V gene: TRBV30
CDR3 protein: CAGSVGRGHTGELFF
CDR3 DNA: TGTGCCGGGAGCGTCGGCAGGGGGCACACCGGGGAGCTGTTTTTT

D gene: -
clone size: -
J gene: TRBJ2-7
V gene: TRBV29-1
CDR3 protein: CSVARAEKDYEQYF
CDR3 DNA: TGCAGCGTTGCGCGGGCAGAGAAAGACTACGAGCAGTACTTC

D gene: TRBD2
clone size: -
J gene: TRBJ2-7
V gene: TRBV5-4
CDR3 protein: CASSFGRESAYEQYF
CDR3 DNA: TGTGCCAGCAGCTTTGGGCGGGAGTCGGCCTACGAGCAGTACTTC

D gene: TRBD2
clone size: -
J gene: TRBJ2-1
V gene: TRBV9
CDR3 protein: CASSVAVTSGSPPIYNEQFF
CDR3 DNA: TGTGCCAGCAGCGTAGCTGTAACTAGCGGGAGTCCCCCCATCTACAATGAGCAGTTCTTC

D gene: TRBD1
clone size: -
J gene: TRBJ2-7
V gene: TRBV7-8
CDR3 protein: CASSLEGTGVREQYF
CDR3 DNA: TGTGCCAGCAGCTTAGAGGGGACAGGGGTTCGCGAGCAGTACTTC

D gene: TRBD1
clone size: once
J gene: TRBJ2-1
V gene: TRBV5-4
CDR3 protein: CASTRTGDYNEQFF
CDR3 DNA: TGTGCCAGCACCCGGACAGGGGATTACAATGAGCAGTTCTTC

D gene: TRBD1
clone size: few
J gene: TRBJ2-5
V gene: TRBV29-1
CDR3 protein: CSAHRGLRAQYF
CDR3 DNA: TGCAGCGCGCACAGGGGGCTCAGGGCCCAGTACTTC

D gene: TRBD2
clone size: few
J gene: TRBJ2-1
V gene: TRBV18
CDR3 protein: CASSLAGGSDEQFF
CDR3 DNA: TGTGCCAGCTCGCTAGCGGGAGGGTCGGATGAGCAGTTCTTC

D gene: -
clone size: -
J gene: TRBJ2-1
V gene: TRBV29-1
CDR3 protein: CSLSGTYNEQFF
CDR3 DNA: TGCAGCCTTAGCGGAACATACAATGAGCAGTTCTTC

D gene: -
clone size: few
J gene: TRBJ1-1
V gene: TRBV7-9
CDR3 protein: CASSIKGRGLVMNTEAFF
CDR3 DNA: TGTGCCAGCAGCATTAAAGGGAGGGGTCTTGTCATGAACACTGAAGCTTTCTTT

D gene: TRBD2
clone size: few
J gene: TRBJ2-1
V gene: TRBV5-1
CDR3 protein: CASSRGLADLNEQFF
CDR3 DNA: TGCGCCAGCAGCCGCGGACTAGCGGACCTCAATGAGCAGTTCTTC

D gene: -
clone size: -
J gene: TRBJ2-3
V gene: TRBV9
CDR3 protein: CASSVGGFADTQYF
CDR3 DNA: TGTGCCAGCAGCGTAGGCGGGTTCGCAGATACGCAGTATTTT

D gene: TRBD2
clone size: -
J gene: TRBJ2-1
V gene: TRBV9
CDR3 protein: CASSVASGLGEFF
CDR3 DNA: TGTGCCAGCAGCGTAGCTAGCGGACTCGGGGAGTTCTTC

D gene: -
clone size: -
J gene: TRBJ2-5
V gene: TRBV9
CDR3 protein: CASSETSRETQYF
CDR3 DNA: TGTGCCAGCAGCGAAACTAGTAGGGAGACCCAGTACTTC

D gene: -
clone size: few
J gene: TRBJ2-3
V gene: TRBV5-4
CDR3 protein: CASSGRREADTQYF
CDR3 DNA: TGTGCCAGCAGCGGCAGACGCGAAGCAGATACGCAGTATTTT

D gene: -
clone size: few
J gene: TRBJ2-4
V gene: TRBV9
CDR3 protein: CASSSTSGWDIQYF
CDR3 DNA: TGTGCCAGCAGCTCTACCTCAGGGTGGGACATTCAGTACTTC

D gene: TRBD1
clone size: -
J gene: TRBJ2-7
V gene: TRBV6-5
CDR3 protein: CASGTGGYEQYF
CDR3 DNA: TGTGCCAGCGGGACAGGGGGATACGAGCAGTACTTC

D gene: -
clone size: once
J gene: TRBJ2-5
V gene: TRBV29-1
CDR3 protein: CSVVGLQETQYF
CDR3 DNA: TGCAGCGTTGTCGGCTTGCAAGAGACCCAGTACTTC

D gene: -
clone size: -
J gene: TRBJ2-7
V gene: TRBV28
CDR3 protein: CASRRSPGSSYEQYF
CDR3 DNA: TGTGCCAGCAGACGGAGTCCAGGCAGCTCCTACGAGCAGTACTTC

D gene: -
clone size: -
J gene: TRBJ2-7
V gene: TRBV7-8
CDR3 protein: CASSLNPLGGFEQYF
CDR3 DNA: TGTGCCAGCAGCCTCAACCCCCTTGGGGGCTTCGAGCAGTACTTC

D gene: -
clone size: -
J gene: TRBJ2-1
V gene: TRBV4-3
CDR3 protein: CASSQVKRGPYNEQFF
CDR3 DNA: TGCGCCAGCAGCCAAGTTAAACGGGGACCCTACAATGAGCAGTTCTTC

D gene: -
clone size: -
J gene: TRBJ2-7
V gene: TRBV9
CDR3 protein: CASSDTGPPYEQYF
CDR3 DNA: TGTGCCAGCAGCGACACAGGACCGCCCTACGAGCAGTACTTC

D gene: -
clone size: few
J gene: TRBJ2-3
V gene: TRBV7-2
CDR3 protein: CASSLDSSTDTQYF
CDR3 DNA: TGTGCCAGCAGCTTAGACAGTAGCACAGATACGCAGTATTTT

D gene: TRBD1
clone size: -
J gene: TRBJ2-5
V gene: TRBV5-1
CDR3 protein: CASSLVGTAKETQYF
CDR3 DNA: TGCGCCAGCAGCTTGGTCGGGACAGCCAAAGAGACCCAGTACTTC